Presented here are 12 T cell receptor beta chains from one specimen sequenced in a study of blood T cell repertoires in COVID-19. Profiled with immunoSEQ multiplex PCR; TCRdb holds only in-frame clones, not every one. The sample has 60,000 to 70,000 clones, 85% seen once. Sequenced material: peripheral blood. The receptors stem from a man older than 75 with acute or convalescent COVID-19.

The chain carries TRBV4-1 and TRBJ2-7; 8 nucleotides line up with TRBD2. CDR3 length: 14 residues. V dropped 4 bases and J dropped 3; count of bases not matched to a gene: 5. Germline V gives CDR1 MGHRA, CDR2 YSYEKL. CDR3 sequence: CASSRSSGNYEQYF. The CDR3, as DNA: TGCGCCAGCAGCCGAAGTAGCGGGAACTACGAGCAGTACTTC.

The gene calls are TRBV12-5 and TRBJ2-5; 11 bases line up with TRBD2. The CDR3 covers 15 residues. The V segment lost 5 bases and the J segment 1 base; nucleotides outside the gene matches: 3. The V gene's germline CDR1 is LGHNT and CDR2 FRNRAP. The CDR3: CASGLGTSGQETQYF. Here the CDR3 DNA reads TGTGCTAGTGGTCTAGGGACTAGCGGCCAAGAGACCCAGTACTTC.

V usage is TRBV7-2 and J usage is TRBJ2-1; TRBD2 aligns across 9 bases. Germline values: CDR1 SGHTA, CDR2 FQGNSA. The CDR3 loop spans 13 amino acids. With V trimmed by 1 base and J by 9 bases, 1 base remained unmatched. CDR3 coding DNA: TGTGCCAGCAGCTTAGGGCGGGAGGGTGAGCAGTTCTTC. Translating gives CASSLGREGEQFF.

This chain joins TRBV5-4 and TRBJ2-2, with D perhaps TRBD1 (6 bases). V shed 0 bases and J shed 7 bases, with 13 bases lying between them. Per the germline V gene, CDR1 is SGHNT and CDR2 is YYREEE (reference sequence). This CDR3 has 15 amino acids. In DNA form, the CDR3 reads TGTGCCAGCAGCTTGGCTGGGGGCCCTATCGGGGAGCTGTTTTTT. Translation gives CASSLAGGPIGELFF.

The chain has TRBV30 and TRBJ2-2; 14 bases agree with TRBD2. The CDR3 spans 15 residues. Germline CDR1 GTSNPN, CDR2 SVGIG (reference sequence). The ends lost 4 bases at V and 8 bases at J; junction bases unmatched: 6. The CDR3 sequence: CAWKGTSGSLGELFF. The CDR3 region has the DNA TGTGCCTGGAAGGGGACTAGCGGGAGTTTAGGGGAGCTGTTTTTT. The variable domain in full, completed from reference TRBV30 and TRBJ2-2, reads SQTIHQWPATLVQPVGSPLSLECTVEGTSNPNLYWYRQAAGRGLQLLFYSVGIGQISSEVPQNLSASRPQDRQFILSSKKLLLSDSGFYLCAWKGTSGSLGELFFGEGSRLTVL.

The genes are TRBV6-5 and TRBJ2-7; D gene ambiguous. CDR3 size: 14 residues. V was shortened by 4 bases and J by 2 bases, with 12 bases between the two germline ends. The V gene's germline CDR1 is MNHEY and CDR2 SVGAGI. The DNA of the CDR3 is TGTGCCAGCAGTTCAACAGTAGTCACCTACGAGCAGTACTTC. Translation gives CASSSTVVTYEQYF.

Here the CDR3 reads CASSATGTIGKLFF. In nucleotides, the CDR3 is TGTGCCAGTAGCGCGACCGGGACTATAGGCAAACTGTTTTTT. The J gene is TRBJ1-4, the V gene TRBV19, with D possibly TRBD1 on 5 matching bases. The CDR3 consists of 14 residues. CDR1 LNHDA and CDR2 SQIVND come from the germline V gene (reference sequence). The V end lost 6 bases, the J end lost 11 bases, and 19 bases lay between the germline ends.

The chain employs TRBV19 and TRBJ2-4; 7 nucleotides agree with TRBD2. This CDR3 region has 14 residues. The trim removed 3 bases at V and 7 bases at J, leaving 6 bases unmatched. Per the germline V gene, CDR1 is LNHDA and CDR2 is SQIVND (reference sequence). CDR3 amino acids: CASSIGVGGNIQYF. The CDR3 nucleotides read TGTGCCAGTAGTATCGGAGTGGGAGGGAACATTCAGTACTTC.

This chain joins TRBV6-2 or TRBV6-3 and TRBJ2-1, with 7 nucleotides matching TRBD2. Losses at the gene ends were 5 bases for V and 0 bases for J; bases not matched to a gene: 7. This CDR3 region has 16 residues. The germline V gene encodes CDR1 MNHEY and CDR2 SVGEGT. In nucleotides, the CDR3 is TGTGCCAGCAGTGATAAAGCGGGGAGCTCCTACAATGAGCAGTTCTTC. It yields the protein CASSDKAGSSYNEQFF.

This clone has only one observation. J is TRBJ2-3 and V is TRBV6-6; D remains unclear. CDR1 and CDR2 from the germline V gene are MNHNY and SVGAGI (reference sequence). Trimming shortened V by 6 bases and J by 5 bases, and 6 bases separated the two germline ends. This CDR3 spans 11 amino acids. The CDR3 region has the DNA TGTGCCAGCAGATCCTTAGATACGCAGTATTTT. It is translated as CASRSLDTQYF.

The chain recombines TRBV29-1 with TRBJ2-7; D is unclear. V lost 6 bases and J lost 3, with 9 bases in between. The germline V gene encodes CDR1 SQVTM and CDR2 ANQGSEA. The CDR3 is 11 amino acids. The CDR3 DNA sequence: TGCAGCGTCGCGTTCGTCTACGAGCAGTACTTC. Amino acids: CSVAFVYEQYF.

This chain joins TRBV30 and TRBJ2-3, with TRBD2 identical over 13 bases. The V and J ends lost 2 bases and 2 bases, in that order; junction bases with no gene match: 7. The germline CDR1 and CDR2 sequences are GTSNPN and SVGIG (reference sequence). There are 17 residues in the CDR3. This CDR3 reads CAWSPRTSGSFTDTQYF. CDR3 DNA sequence: TGTGCCTGGAGTCCGCGGACTAGCGGGAGCTTCACAGATACGCAGTATTTT.